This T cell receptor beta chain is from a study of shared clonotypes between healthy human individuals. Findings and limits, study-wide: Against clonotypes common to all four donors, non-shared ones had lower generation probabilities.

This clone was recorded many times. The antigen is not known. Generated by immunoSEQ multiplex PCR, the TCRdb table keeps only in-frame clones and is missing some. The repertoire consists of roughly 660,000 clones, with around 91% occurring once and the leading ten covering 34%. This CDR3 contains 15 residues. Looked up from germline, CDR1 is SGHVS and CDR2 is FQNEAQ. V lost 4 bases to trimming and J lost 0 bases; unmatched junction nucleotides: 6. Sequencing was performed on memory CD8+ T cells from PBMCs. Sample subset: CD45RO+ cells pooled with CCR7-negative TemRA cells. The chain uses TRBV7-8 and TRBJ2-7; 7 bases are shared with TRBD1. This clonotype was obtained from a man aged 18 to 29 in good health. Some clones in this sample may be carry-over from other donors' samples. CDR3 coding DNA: TGTGCCAGCAGCTGGGGACAGAGGAGCTCCTACGAGCAGTACTTC. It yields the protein CASSWGQRSSYEQYF.